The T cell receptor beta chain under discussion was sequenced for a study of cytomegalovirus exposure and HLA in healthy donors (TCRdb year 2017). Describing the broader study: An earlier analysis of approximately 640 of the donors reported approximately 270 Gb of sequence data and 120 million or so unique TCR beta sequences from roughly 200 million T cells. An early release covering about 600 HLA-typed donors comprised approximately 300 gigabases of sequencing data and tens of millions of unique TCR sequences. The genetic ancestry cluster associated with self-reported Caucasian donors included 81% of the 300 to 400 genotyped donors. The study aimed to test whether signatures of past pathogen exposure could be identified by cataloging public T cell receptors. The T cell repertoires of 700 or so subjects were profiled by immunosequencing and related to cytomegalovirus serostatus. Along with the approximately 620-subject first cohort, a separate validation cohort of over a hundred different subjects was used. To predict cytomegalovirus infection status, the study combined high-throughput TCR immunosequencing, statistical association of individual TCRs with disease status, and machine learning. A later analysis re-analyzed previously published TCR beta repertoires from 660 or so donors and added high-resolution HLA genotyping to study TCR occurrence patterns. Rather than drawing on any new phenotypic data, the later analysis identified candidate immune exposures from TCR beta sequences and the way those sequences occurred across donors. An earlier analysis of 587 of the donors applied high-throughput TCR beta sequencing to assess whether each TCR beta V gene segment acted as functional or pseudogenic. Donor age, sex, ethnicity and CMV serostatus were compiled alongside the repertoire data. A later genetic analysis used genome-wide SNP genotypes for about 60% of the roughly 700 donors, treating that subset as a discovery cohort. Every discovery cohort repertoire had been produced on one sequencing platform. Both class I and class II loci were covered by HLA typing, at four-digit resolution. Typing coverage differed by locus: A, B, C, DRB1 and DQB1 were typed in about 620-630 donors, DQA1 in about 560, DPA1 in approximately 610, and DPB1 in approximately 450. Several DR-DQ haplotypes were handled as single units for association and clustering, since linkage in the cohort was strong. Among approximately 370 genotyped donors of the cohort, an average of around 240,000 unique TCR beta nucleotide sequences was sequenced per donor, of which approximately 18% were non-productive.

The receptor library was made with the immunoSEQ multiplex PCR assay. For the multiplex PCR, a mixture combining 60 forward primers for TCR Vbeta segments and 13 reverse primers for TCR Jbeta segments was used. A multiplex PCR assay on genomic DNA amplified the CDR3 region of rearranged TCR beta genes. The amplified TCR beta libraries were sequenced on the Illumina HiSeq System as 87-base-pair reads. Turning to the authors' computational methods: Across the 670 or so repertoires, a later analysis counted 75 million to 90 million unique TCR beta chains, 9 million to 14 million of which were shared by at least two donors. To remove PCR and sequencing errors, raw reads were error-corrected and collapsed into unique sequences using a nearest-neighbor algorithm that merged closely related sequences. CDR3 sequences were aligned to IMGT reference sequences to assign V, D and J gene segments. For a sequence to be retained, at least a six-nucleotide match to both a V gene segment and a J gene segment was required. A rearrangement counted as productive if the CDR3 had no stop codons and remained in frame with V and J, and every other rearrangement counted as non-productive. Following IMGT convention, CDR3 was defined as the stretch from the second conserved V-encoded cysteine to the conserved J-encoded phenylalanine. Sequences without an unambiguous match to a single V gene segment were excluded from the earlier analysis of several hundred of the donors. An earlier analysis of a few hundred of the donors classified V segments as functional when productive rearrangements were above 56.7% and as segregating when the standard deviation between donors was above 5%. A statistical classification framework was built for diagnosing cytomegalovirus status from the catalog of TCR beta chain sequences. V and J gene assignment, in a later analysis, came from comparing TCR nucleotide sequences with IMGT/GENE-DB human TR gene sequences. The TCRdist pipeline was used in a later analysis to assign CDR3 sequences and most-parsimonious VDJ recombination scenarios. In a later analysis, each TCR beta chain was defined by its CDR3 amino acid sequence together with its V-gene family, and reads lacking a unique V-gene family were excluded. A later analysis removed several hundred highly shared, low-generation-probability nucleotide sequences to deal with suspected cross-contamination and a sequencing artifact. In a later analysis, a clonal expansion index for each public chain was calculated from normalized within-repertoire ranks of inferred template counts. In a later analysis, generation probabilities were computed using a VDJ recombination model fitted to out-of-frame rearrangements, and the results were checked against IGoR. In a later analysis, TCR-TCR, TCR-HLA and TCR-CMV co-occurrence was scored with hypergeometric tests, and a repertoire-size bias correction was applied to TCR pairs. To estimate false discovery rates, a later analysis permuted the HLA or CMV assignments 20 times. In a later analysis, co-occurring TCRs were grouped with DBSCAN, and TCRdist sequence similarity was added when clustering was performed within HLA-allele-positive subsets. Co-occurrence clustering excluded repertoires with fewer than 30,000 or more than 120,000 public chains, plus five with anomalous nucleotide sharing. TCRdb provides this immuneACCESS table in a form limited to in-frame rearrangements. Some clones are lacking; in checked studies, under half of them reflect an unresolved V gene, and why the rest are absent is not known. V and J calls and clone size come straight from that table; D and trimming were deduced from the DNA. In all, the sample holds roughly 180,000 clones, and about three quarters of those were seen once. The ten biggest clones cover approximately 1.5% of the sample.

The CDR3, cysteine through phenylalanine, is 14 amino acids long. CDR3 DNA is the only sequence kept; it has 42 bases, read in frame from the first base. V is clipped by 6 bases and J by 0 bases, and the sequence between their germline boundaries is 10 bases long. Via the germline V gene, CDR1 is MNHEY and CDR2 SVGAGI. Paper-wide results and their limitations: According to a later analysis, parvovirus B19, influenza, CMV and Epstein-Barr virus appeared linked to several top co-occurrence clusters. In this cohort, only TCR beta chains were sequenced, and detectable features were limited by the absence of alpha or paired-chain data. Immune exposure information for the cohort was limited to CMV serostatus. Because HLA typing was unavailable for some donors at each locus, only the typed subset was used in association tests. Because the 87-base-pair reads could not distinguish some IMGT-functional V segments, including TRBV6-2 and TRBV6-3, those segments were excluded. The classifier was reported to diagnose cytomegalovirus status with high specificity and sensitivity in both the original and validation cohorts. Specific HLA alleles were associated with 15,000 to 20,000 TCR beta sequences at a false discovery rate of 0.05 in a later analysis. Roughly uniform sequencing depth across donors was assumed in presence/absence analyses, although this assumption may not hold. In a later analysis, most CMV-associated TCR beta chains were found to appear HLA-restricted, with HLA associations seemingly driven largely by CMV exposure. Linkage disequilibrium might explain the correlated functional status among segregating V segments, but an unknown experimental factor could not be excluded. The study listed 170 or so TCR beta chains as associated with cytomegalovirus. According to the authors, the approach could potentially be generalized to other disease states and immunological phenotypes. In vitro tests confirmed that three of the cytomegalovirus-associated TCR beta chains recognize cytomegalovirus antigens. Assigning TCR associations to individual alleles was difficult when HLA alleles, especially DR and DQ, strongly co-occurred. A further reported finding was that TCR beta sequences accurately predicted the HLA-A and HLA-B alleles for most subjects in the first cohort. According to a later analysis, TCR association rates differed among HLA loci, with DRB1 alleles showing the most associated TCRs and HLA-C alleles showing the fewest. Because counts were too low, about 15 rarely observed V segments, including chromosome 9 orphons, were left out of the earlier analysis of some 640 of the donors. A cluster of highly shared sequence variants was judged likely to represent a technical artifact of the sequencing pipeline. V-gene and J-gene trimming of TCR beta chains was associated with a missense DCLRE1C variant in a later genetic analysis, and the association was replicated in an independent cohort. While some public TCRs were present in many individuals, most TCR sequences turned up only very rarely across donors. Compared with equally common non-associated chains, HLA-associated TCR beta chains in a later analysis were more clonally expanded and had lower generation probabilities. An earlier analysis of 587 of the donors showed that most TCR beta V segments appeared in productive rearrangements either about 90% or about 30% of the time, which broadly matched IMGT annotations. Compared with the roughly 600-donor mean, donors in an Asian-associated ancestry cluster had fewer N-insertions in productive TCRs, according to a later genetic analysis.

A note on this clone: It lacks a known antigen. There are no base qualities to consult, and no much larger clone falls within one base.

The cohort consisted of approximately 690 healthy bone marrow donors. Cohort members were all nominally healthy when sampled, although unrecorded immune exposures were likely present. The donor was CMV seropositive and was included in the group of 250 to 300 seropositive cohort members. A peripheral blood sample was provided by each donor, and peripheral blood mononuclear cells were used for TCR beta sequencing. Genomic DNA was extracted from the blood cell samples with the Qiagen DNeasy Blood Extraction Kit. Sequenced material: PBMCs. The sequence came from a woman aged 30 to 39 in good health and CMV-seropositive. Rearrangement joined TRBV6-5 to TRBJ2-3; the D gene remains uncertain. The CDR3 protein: CASSLGSSTDTQYF. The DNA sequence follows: TGTGCCAGCAGCCTAGGTTCTAGCACAGATACGCAGTATTTT.